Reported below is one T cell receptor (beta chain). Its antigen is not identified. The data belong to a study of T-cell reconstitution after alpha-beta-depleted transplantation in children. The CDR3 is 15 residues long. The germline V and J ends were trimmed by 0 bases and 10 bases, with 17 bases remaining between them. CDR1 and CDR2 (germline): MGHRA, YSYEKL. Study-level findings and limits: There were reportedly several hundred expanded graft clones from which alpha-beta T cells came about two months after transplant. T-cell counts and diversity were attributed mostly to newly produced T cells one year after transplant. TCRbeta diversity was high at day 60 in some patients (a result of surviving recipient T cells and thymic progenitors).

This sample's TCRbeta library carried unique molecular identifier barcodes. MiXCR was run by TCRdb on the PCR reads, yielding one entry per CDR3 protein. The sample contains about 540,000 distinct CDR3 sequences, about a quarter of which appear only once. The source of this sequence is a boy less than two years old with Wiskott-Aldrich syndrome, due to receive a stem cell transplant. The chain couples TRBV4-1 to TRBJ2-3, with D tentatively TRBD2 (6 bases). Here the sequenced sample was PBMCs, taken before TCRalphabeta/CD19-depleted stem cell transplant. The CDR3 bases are TGCGCCAGCAGCCAAGAAGAGGGAGGCGGAGTCGCGCAGTATTTT. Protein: CASSQEEGGGVAQYF.